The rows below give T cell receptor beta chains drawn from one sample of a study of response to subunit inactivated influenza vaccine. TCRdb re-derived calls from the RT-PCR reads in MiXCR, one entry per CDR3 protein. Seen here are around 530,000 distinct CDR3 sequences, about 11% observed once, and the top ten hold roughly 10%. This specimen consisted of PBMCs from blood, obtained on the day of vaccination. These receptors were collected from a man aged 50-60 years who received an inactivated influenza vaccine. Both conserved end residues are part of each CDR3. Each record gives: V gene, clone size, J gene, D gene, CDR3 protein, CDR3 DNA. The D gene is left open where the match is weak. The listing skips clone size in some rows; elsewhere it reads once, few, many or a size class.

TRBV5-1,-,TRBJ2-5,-,CASRLSPQETQYF,TGCGCCAGCAGATTGAGTCCTCAAGAGACCCAGTACTTC
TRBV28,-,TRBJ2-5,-,CASSLWTGRGEETQYF,TGTGCCAGCAGTCTTTGGACAGGGCGGGGGGAAGAGACCCAGTACTTC
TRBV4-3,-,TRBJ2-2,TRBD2,CASSQVMAGGTSGELFF,TGCGCCAGCAGCCAAGTAATGGCGGGGGGAACGAGCGGGGAGCTGTTTTTT
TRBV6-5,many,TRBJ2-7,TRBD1,CASSYGSGGHYEQYF,TGTGCCAGCAGTTACGGGTCAGGGGGCCACTACGAGCAGTACTTC
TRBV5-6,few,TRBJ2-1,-,CASSFGQSSYNEQFF,TGTGCCAGCAGCTTCGGGCAAAGCTCCTACAATGAGCAGTTCTTC
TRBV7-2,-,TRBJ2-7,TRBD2,CASSSWSGSSSYEQYF,TGTGCCAGCAGCTCGTGGAGCGGGAGCAGCTCCTACGAGCAGTACTTC
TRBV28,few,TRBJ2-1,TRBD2,CASSLLWTRNEQFF,TGTGCCAGCAGTTTACTTTGGACTAGGAATGAGCAGTTCTTC
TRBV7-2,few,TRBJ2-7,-,CASSLPGGGEQYF,TGTGCCAGCAGCTTACCCGGGGGAGGTGAGCAGTACTTC
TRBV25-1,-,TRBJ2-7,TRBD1,CASSEAGTVYEQYF,TGTGCCAGCAGTGAGGCCGGGACAGTCTACGAGCAGTACTTC
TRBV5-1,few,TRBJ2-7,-,CASSFAEGTYEQYF,TGCGCCAGCAGCTTCGCCGAAGGGACCTACGAGCAGTACTTC
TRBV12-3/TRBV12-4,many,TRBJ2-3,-,CASIRGSTADTQYF,TGTGCCAGCATTCGGGGCTCCACGGCGGATACGCAGTATTTT
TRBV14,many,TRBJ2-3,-,CASSQEGVKRQYF,TGTGCCAGCAGCCAAGAAGGGGTCAAGAGGCAGTATTTT
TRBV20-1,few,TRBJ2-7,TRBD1,CSAGDRSTYEQYF,TGCAGTGCTGGGGACAGGTCGACCTACGAGCAGTACTTC
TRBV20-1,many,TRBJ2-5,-,CSAGGSGTETQYF,TGCAGTGCAGGGGGATCCGGGACGGAGACCCAGTACTTC
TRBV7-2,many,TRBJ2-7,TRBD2,CASSFGLAGQSYEQYF,TGTGCCAGCAGCTTCGGGCTAGCGGGCCAATCCTACGAGCAGTACTTC
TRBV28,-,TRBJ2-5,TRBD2,CASSSQGSGVIKTQYF,TGTGCCAGCAGTTCCCAGGGTAGCGGGGTAATAAAGACCCAGTACTTC
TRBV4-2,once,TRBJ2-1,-,CASSQAALVAYNEQFF,TGTGCCAGCAGCCAAGCCGCTCTAGTCGCCTACAATGAGCAGTTCTTC
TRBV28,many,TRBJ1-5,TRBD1,CASSPRGTGYHQPQHF,TGTGCCAGCAGTCCCCGTGGGACAGGGTACCATCAGCCCCAGCATTTT
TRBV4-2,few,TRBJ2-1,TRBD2,CASSRPRLAGGPDDEQFF,TGTGCCAGCAGCCGCCCCCGACTAGCGGGAGGCCCAGATGATGAGCAGTTCTTC
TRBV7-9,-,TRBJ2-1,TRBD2,CASSSRTSGRDYNEQFF,TGTGCCAGCAGCTCGCGGACTAGCGGGAGGGATTACAATGAGCAGTTCTTC
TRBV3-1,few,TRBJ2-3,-,CASRGWSGRTDTQYF,TGTGCCAGCAGGGGGTGGTCAGGGCGTACAGATACGCAGTATTTT
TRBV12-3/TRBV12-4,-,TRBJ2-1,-,CASSLGLVFNEQFF,TGTGCCAGCAGTTTAGGTCTAGTTTTTAATGAGCAGTTCTTC
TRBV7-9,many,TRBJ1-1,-,CASSSTGNTEAFF,TGTGCCAGCAGCTCGACAGGGAACACTGAAGCTTTCTTT
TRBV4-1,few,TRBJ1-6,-,CASSQAESSPLHF,TGCGCCAGCAGCCAAGCTGAAAGCTCACCCCTCCACTTT
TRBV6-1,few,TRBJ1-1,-,CASSRAGRLGAFF,TGTGCCAGCAGCCGAGCTGGACGGCTAGGGGCTTTCTTT
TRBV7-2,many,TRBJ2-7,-,CASSFDSSYEQYF,TGTGCCAGCAGCTTCGACAGCTCCTACGAGCAGTACTTC
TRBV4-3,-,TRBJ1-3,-,CASSQDRRGRLGNTIYF,TGCGCCAGCAGCCAAGATAGACGAGGAAGGCTAGGAAACACCATATATTTT
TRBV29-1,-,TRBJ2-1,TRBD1,CSVRDSFRYNEQFF,TGCAGCGTTCGGGACAGTTTTAGGTACAATGAGCAGTTCTTC
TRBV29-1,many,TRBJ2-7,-,CSVVPTGNEQYF,TGCAGCGTCGTACCCACAGGAAACGAGCAGTACTTC
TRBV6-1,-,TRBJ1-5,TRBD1,CASRGQGYGNQPQHF,TGTGCCAGCAGGGGACAGGGGTACGGCAATCAGCCCCAGCATTTT
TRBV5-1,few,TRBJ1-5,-,CASSLDGAIKTQHF,TGCGCCAGCAGCTTGGACGGCGCAATCAAGACCCAGCATTTT
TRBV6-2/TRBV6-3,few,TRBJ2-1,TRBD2,CASSYPTSGISYNEQFF,TGTGCCAGCAGCTACCCGACTAGCGGTATCTCCTACAATGAGCAGTTCTTC
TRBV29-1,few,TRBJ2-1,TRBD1,CSAPRPGGWDEQFF,TGCAGCGCTCCCCGACCAGGGGGCTGGGATGAGCAGTTCTTC
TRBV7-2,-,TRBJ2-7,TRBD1,CASSLAEGQGRSEQYF,TGTGCCAGCAGCTTAGCAGAGGGACAGGGTCGGAGCGAGCAGTACTTC
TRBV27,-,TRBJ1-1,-,CASSLGFGATEAFF,TGTGCCAGCAGTTTGGGGTTTGGGGCCACTGAAGCTTTCTTT
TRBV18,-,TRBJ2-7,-,CASSPELGLYEQYF,TGTGCCAGCTCACCAGAACTCGGGCTCTACGAGCAGTACTTC
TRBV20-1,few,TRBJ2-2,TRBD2,CSATGTSGTGELFF,TGCAGTGCTACCGGGACTAGCGGGACCGGGGAGCTGTTTTTT
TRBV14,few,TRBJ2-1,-,CASKTRGKFSEQFF,TGTGCCAGCAAAACACGAGGGAAGTTTAGTGAGCAGTTCTTC
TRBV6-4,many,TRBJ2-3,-,CASSVPGRTDTQYF,TGTGCCAGCAGTGTCCCAGGCCGCACAGATACGCAGTATTTT
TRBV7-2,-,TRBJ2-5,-,CASSLALNQETQYF,TGTGCCAGCAGCTTAGCGCTGAATCAAGAGACCCAGTACTTC
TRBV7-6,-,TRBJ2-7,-,CASSLDPISYEQYF,TGTGCCAGCAGCTTAGACCCTATCAGCTACGAGCAGTACTTC
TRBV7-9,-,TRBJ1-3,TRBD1,CASSPQTGTGNTICF,TGTGCCAGCAGCCCTCAGACAGGGACTGGAAACACCATATGTTTT
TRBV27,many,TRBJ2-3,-,CASAGPSQNTDTQYF,TGTGCCAGCGCGGGGCCATCTCAAAACACAGATACGCAGTATTTT
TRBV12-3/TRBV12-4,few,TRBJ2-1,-,CASTLLGAGAPERRNEQFF,TGTGCCAGCACCCTACTTGGGGCGGGGGCCCCGGAAAGACGGAATGAGCAGTTCTTC
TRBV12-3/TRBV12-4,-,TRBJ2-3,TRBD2,CASSPSGGAMTDTQYF,TGTGCCAGCAGTCCAAGCGGGGGGGCCATGACAGATACGCAGTATTTT
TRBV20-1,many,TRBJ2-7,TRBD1,CSASRTGVGSYEQYF,TGCAGTGCTAGTAGGACAGGTGTGGGCTCCTACGAGCAGTACTTC
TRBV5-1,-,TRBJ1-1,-,CASSPDRSEAFF,TGCGCCAGCAGCCCCGACAGGAGTGAAGCTTTCTTT
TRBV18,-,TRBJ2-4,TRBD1,CASRTMTGQEGIQYF,TGTGCCAGCCGTACAATGACAGGGCAGGAAGGGATTCAGTACTTC
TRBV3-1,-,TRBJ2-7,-,CASCFSAWEQRKGNYEQYF,TGTGCCAGCTGTTTTTCTGCATGGGAACAACGGAAAGGAAACTACGAGCAGTACTTC
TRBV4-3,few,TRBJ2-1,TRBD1,CASSQVRTGGDNEQFF,TGCGCCAGCAGCCAAGTAAGGACAGGGGGGGACAATGAGCAGTTCTTC
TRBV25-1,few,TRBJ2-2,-,CASSALLGDGELFF,TGTGCCAGCAGTGCCCTCCTAGGGGATGGGGAGCTGTTTTTT
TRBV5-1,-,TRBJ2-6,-,CASSGGHLSGANVLTF,TGCGCCAGCAGCGGGGGACACCTCTCTGGGGCCAACGTCCTGACTTTC